Presented here are 13 T cell receptor beta chains from one specimen sequenced in a study of CD4 T cells in relation to SARS-CoV-2 and coronaviruses. Antigens for these TCRs are unknown. TCRdb keeps only in-frame clones here, not all; method: immunoSEQ multiplex PCR. The profile shows about 26,000 clones, about four fifths of them singletons. Before the COVID-19 pandemic, during about 2011-2019, CD4+ T cells were taken from unexposed donors. After roughly ten days of culture, CD4+ T cells were isolated. Material: CD4+ T cells from PBMCs, cultured in vitro. The origin of the receptors is a human donor in good health.

The chain employs TRBV29-1 and TRBJ2-2, with 10 bases fitting TRBD1. The CDR3 extends over 14 amino acids. Looked up from germline, CDR1 is SQVTM and CDR2 is ANQGSEA. V shed 7 bases and J 5 bases; nucleotides not matched to a gene: 7. DNA of the CDR3: TGCAGCGCGTCCCGGACAGGGGGGACCGGGGAGCTGTTTTTT. Protein sequence: CSASRTGGTGELFF.

This clone was counted only a few times. V gene TRBV7-6 combines with J gene TRBJ1-1, with D perhaps TRBD1 (6 bases). Trimming left V 5 bases short and J 5 bases short, with 18 bases between. The CDR3 is 15 residues long. In germline, CDR1 is SGHVS, CDR2 FNYEAQ. CDR3 in amino acids: CASSTGPRRGTEAFF. CDR3 sequence (DNA): TGTGCCAGCAGCACCGGGCCTCGAAGGGGGACTGAAGCTTTCTTT.

This CDR3 reads CASSPGQNTGELFF. The CDR3 bases are TGTGCCAGCTCACCCGGACAGAACACCGGGGAGCTGTTTTTT. V is TRBV18 and J is TRBJ2-2, with D possibly TRBD1 on 5 matching bases. The germline CDR1 and CDR2 sequences are KGHSH and LQKENI. This CDR3 spans 14 amino acids. The germline V and J ends were trimmed by 3 bases and 1 base, with 6 bases remaining between them.

V gene TRBV4-1 combines with J gene TRBJ2-5; D is undetermined. Germline V CDR1 and CDR2: MGHRA, YSYEKL. There are 14 residues in the CDR3. The ends were cut back, 4 bases at V and 4 bases at J, with 13 bases in the middle. CDR3 coding DNA: TGCGCCAGCAGCCCCCTTCGCGTAATAGAGACCCAGTACTTC. The encoded protein is CASSPLRVIETQYF.

The rearrangement joins TRBV6-1 to TRBJ2-4; D may be TRBD1 (5 bases). Germline V gene lookup returns CDR1 MNHNS and CDR2 SASEGT. The CDR3 has 19 amino acids. The V end was cut by 4 bases, the J end by 1 base, with 23 bases between. CDR3 DNA sequence: TGTGCCAGCAGTGCTCTTCCAGGACCGACAGAAAGGGCCAAAAACATTCAGTACTTC. Translating it yields CASSALPGPTERAKNIQYF.

This clone appeared a single time. The V call is TRBV5-1, the J call TRBJ2-2; D unresolved. This CDR3 has 14 residues. Deletions cut 0 bases from V and 0 bases from J, with 3 bases between. Germline assignment: CDR1 SGHRS and CDR2 YFSETQ. This CDR3 is CASSLGTNTGELFF. DNA of the CDR3: TGCGCCAGCAGCTTGGGGACGAACACCGGGGAGCTGTTTTTT. The full variable domain, in which reference TRBV5-1 and TRBJ2-2 provide the parts outside the CDR3, is KAGVTQTPRYLIKTRGQQVTLSCSPISGHRSVSWYQQTPGQGLQFLFEYFSETQRNKGNFPGRFSGRQFSNSRSEMNVSTLELGDSALYLCASSLGTNTGELFFGEGSRLTVL.

The V call is TRBV7-8, the J call TRBJ1-2; D gene uncertain. The V gene lost 0 bases and the J gene lost 4 bases, with 12 bases spanning the gap. The CDR3 spans 15 residues. Germline CDR1 and CDR2: SGHVS and FQNEAQ. The CDR3 sequence is CASSLARRMGYGYTF. The CDR3 bases are TGTGCCAGCAGCTTAGCGCGGAGAATGGGCTATGGCTACACCTTC.

The J gene is TRBJ1-5, the V gene TRBV27, with D unclear. Germline-derived CDR1 and CDR2 are MNHEY and SMNVEV (reference sequence). The CDR3 is 13 amino acids. V gave up 3 bases and J gave up 4 bases, with 7 bases separating them. The CDR3 nucleotides are TGTGCCAGCAGTTTCAACAGAAATCAGCCCCAGCATTTT. Its translation is CASSFNRNQPQHF.

The CDR3 spells CASSLQGLQNTIYF. Here the CDR3 DNA reads TGTGCCAGCAGCTTACAGGGTTTGCAGAACACCATATATTTT. The chain links TRBV7-9 to TRBJ1-3, with D tentatively TRBD1 (5 bases). The germline CDR1 and CDR2 sequences are SEHNR and FQNEAQ (reference sequence). Trimming removed 2 bases at V and 7 bases at J, with 12 bases between. The CDR3 is made up of 14 amino acids.

This clone has just a few counts. The gene calls are TRBV30 and TRBJ1-3; weak D call: TRBD1 (6 bases). V was clipped by 5 bases and J by 0 bases, with 8 bases between them. Germline V lookup: CDR1 GTSNPN, CDR2 SVGIG (reference sequence). The length of the CDR3 is 13 residues. The DNA of the CDR3 is TGTGCCTGGGACAGGAACTCTGGAAACACCATATATTTT. Protein sequence: CAWDRNSGNTIYF.

The chain carries TRBV19 and TRBJ2-3, with unresolved D. The CDR3 sequence is 15 residues long. CDR1 is LNHDA, CDR2 SQIVND, per germline (reference sequence). The ends were cut back, 1 base at V and 6 bases at J, with 14 bases in the middle. The DNA of the CDR3 is TGTGCCAGTAGTATAGGGCCGGGCCAAGGGGATACGCAGTATTTT. Protein: CASSIGPGQGDTQYF. Filled out from reference TRBV19 and TRBJ2-3, the complete variable domain reads DGGITQSPKYLFRKEGQNVTLSCEQNLNHDAMYWYRQDPGQGLRLIYYSQIVNDFQKGDIAEGYSVSREKKESFPLTVTSAQKNPTAFYLCASSIGPGQGDTQYFGPGTRLTVL.

The CDR3 spells CASSLVNVRLTGNTIYF. The CDR3 DNA follows: TGTGCCAGCAGCTTAGTAAACGTCCGTCTAACTGGAAACACCATATATTTT. The genes are TRBV7-2 and TRBJ1-3; D is unresolved. This CDR3 has 17 amino acids. V dropped 1 base and J dropped 2 bases, with 15 bases sitting between them. CDR1 is SGHTA and CDR2 is FQGNSA in the germline V gene. Full variable domain (remainder filled in from reference TRBV7-2 and TRBJ1-3): GAGVSQSPSNKVTEKGKDVELRCDPISGHTALYWYRQSLGQGLEFLIYFQGNSAPDKSGLPSDRFSAERTGGSVSTLTIQRTQQEDSAVYLCASSLVNVRLTGNTIYFGEGSWLTVV.

This clone was found a few times. The chain combines TRBV6-2 or TRBV6-3 with TRBJ1-1; no definite D call. The CDR3 is made up of 13 amino acids. Looked up from germline, CDR1 is MNHEY and CDR2 is SVGEGT. V lost 6 bases and J lost 1, with 9 bases in between. The CDR3 is CASSAGRNTEAFF. The CDR3, as DNA: TGTGCCAGCAGCGCCGGACGGAACACTGAAGCTTTCTTT.